The rows below give T cell receptor beta chains drawn from one sample of a study of early T cells in non-severe SARS-CoV-2 infection. TCRdb called the 5' RACE reads again in MiXCR, with one record for every CDR3 protein. The table shows some 66,000 distinct CDR3 sequences, with roughly 10% occurring only once. Specimen: whole blood. These receptors all stem from an adult who was a healthcare worker with PCR-confirmed SARS-CoV-2 infection or an uninfected control (not recorded which). CDR3s include the opening cysteine and the closing phenylalanine or tryptophan. The D gene is left open where the match is weak. Rows may omit the clone size; those that give it use once, few, many or a size class.

V	J	D	size	DNA	CDR3
TRBV20-1	TRBJ2-2	NA	NA	TGCAGTGCAAACCCCGGGACGAACACCGGGGAGCTGTTTTTT	CSANPGTNTGELFF
TRBV12-3/TRBV12-4	TRBJ1-5	NA	many	TGTGCCAGCGCTCCCGTGGAACGGGGACAGCCCCAGCATTTT	CASAPVERGQPQHF
TRBV6-1	TRBJ2-5	NA	NA	TGTGCCAGCAGTGAAGTGCCTAGCGCCCTCGGAGAGACCCAGTACTTC	CASSEVPSALGETQYF
TRBV20-1	TRBJ1-5	TRBD1	many	TGCAGTGCTAGAAGGTTCCAAGTTGGAAGGGGGCTAGATAGCAATCAGCCCCAGCATTTT	CSARRFQVGRGLDSNQPQHF
TRBV29-1	TRBJ2-7	NA	NA	TGCAGCGCAAAAAACGCTTGGGGAGACGAGCAGTACTTC	CSAKNAWGDEQYF
TRBV28	TRBJ2-5	NA	many	TGTGCCAGCAGTTTGTGGGACCTCACGTACCAAGAGACCCAGTACTTC	CASSLWDLTYQETQYF
TRBV7-9	TRBJ1-5	TRBD1	many	TGTGCCAGCAGCTTCGCTCAACAGGGGTACAATCAGCCCCAGCATTTT	CASSFAQQGYNQPQHF
TRBV20-1	TRBJ2-7	TRBD2	few	TGCAGTGCTCAGCGGGAGTCCACCTACGAGCAGTACTTC	CSAQRESTYEQYF
TRBV6-1	TRBJ1-1	NA	NA	TGTGCCAGCGGCGGCTTGGGAGGGGACACTGAAGCTTTCTTT	CASGGLGGDTEAFF
TRBV20-1	TRBJ1-1	NA	many	TGCAGTGCTAGAGATCTCGTCCGGGGAGACACTGAAGCTTTCTTT	CSARDLVRGDTEAFF
TRBV7-6	TRBJ2-7	TRBD1	NA	TGTGCCAGCAGCTTTGGACAGGGAGCGGACTACGAGCAGTACTTC	CASSFGQGADYEQYF
TRBV18	TRBJ2-1	TRBD2	NA	TGTGCCAGCTCACACTCTGCCAGCGGGAGTAGTCGGGGCAATGAGCAGTTCTTC	CASSHSASGSSRGNEQFF
TRBV19	TRBJ2-3	TRBD1	NA	TGTGCCAGTAGTATAATACCGGGACAGGGCGCAGGTACGCAGTATTTT	CASSIIPGQGAGTQYF
TRBV9	TRBJ2-3	NA	NA	TGTGCCAGCAGCGTAGGGGTTTCGGCGGGCTATGGCACAGATACGCAGTATTTT	CASSVGVSAGYGTDTQYF
TRBV20-1	TRBJ1-5	NA	many	TGCAGTGCTAGCCAAGTAAACAATCAGCCCCAGCATTTT	CSASQVNNQPQHF
TRBV19	TRBJ2-3	TRBD2	few	TGTGCCAGTAGTCCTAGCGGGATGAATACGCAGTATTTT	CASSPSGMNTQYF
TRBV6-2/TRBV6-3	TRBJ2-7	TRBD2	few	TGTGCCAGCAGTGAGGGACTACCCGGCGAGCAGTACTTC	CASSEGLPGEQYF
TRBV12-3/TRBV12-4	TRBJ2-5	TRBD2	NA	TGTGCCAGCAGAGGGAGGGGAGCAGGAGAGACCCAGTACTTC	CASRGRGAGETQYF
TRBV6-4	TRBJ2-2	TRBD2	many	TGTGCCAGCAGTGACTCTAGCGGGAGGGCCACCGGGGAGCTGTTTTTT	CASSDSSGRATGELFF
TRBV30	TRBJ2-7	NA	NA	TGTGCCTGGAGTCTTCAGGGAGGCGAGCAGTACTTC	CAWSLQGGEQYF
TRBV20-1	TRBJ2-5	NA	many	TGCAGTGCTGGTAGGGACTCCCAAGAGACCCAGTACTTC	CSAGRDSQETQYF
TRBV25-1	TRBJ2-1	NA	many	TGTGCCAGCAGTGGGATTGGCGGGCAGTTCTTC	CASSGIGGQFF
TRBV29-1	TRBJ2-7	TRBD1	few	TGCAGCGTCGAGGACAGGGGGAGGTACGAGCAGTACTTC	CSVEDRGRYEQYF
TRBV18	TRBJ2-3	NA	few	TGTGCCAGCTCGGCTAGCACAGATACGCAGTATTTT	CASSASTDTQYF
TRBV5-1	TRBJ2-6	NA	few	TGCGCCAGCAGCTTGGAGACTATGAGCTCTGGGGCCAACGTCCTGACTTTC	CASSLETMSSGANVLTF
TRBV7-6	TRBJ2-7	TRBD1	many	TGTGCCAGCAGCTTAGCTCAAAACAGGGGGACCTACGAGCAGTACTTC	CASSLAQNRGTYEQYF
TRBV25-1	TRBJ2-5	NA	NA	TGTGCCAGCAGTGGATCTTCGGAGTATCAAGAGACCCAGTACTTC	CASSGSSEYQETQYF
TRBV29-1	TRBJ2-4	TRBD1	many	TGCAGCGTTGCGGGACAGGGGCTGAAAAACATTCAGTACTTC	CSVAGQGLKNIQYF